This entry features one TCR beta chain sequence. Its specific antigen is unknown. Base-call qualities are not available, and no considerably larger clone is one nucleotide away. The sample belongs to a study of beta chain features in type 1 diabetes (dated by TCRdb to 2016 to 2018). Regarding the research as a whole: Mean age, gender distribution, total cell number and subset yield were not different between patients and healthy donors. A total of 85 million to 140 million sorted cells were examined across all samples, and a strong correlation was observed between cell number per subset and RNA yield. In the study, TCRB repertoires of sorted circulating CD4+ T cell subsets from recently diagnosed type 1 diabetes patients were compared with those of matched healthy donors. Naive and central memory subsets were obtained from all 30 or so donors, but regulatory and stem cell-like memory subsets were isolated from only 8 patients and about 8 healthy donors.

Each donor gave one peripheral blood draw, averaging approximately 110 mL, which was collected into heparinised tubes. A BD FACSAria II and a panel including CD45RO, CCR7, CD25, CD127, CD95 and CD27 were used to sort naive, central memory, regulatory and stem cell-like memory CD4+ T cells. All sorted populations exceeded 95% purity. Right away, PBMCs were isolated by Lymphoprep density gradient centrifugation and were stained directly, with no culture step. So that batch effects would be minimized, each experiment stained and sorted samples in pairs, pairing one healthy donor with one patient. What the study reported, not specific to this receptor: At VDJ recombination sites, type 1 diabetes patients had fewer insertions and more deleted nucleotides, which implies abnormalities in thymic rearrangement. Because cDNA rather than genomic DNA was sequenced, highly expressing activated cells could have been over-represented, although no difference in activation and CD3 levels was found between groups. Only small numbers of individuals were included in the HLA sub-analyses, which left unresolved whether HLA type had any influence on TCRB rearrangement. Naive, central memory and regulatory TCRB repertoires appeared to be more similar among patients than among healthy donors. Type 1 diabetes patients showed a moderate but significant shortening of TCRB CDR3 length in all four CD4+ subsets. Shorter templates might have been favored by PCR, but patient and control samples were amplified and corrected together, so both groups would have been affected equally by any skew.

V lost 4 bases and J lost 4 bases; the stretch between them is 5 bases long. The germline V gene encodes CDR1 SGHRS and CDR2 YFSETQ. Its CDR3 holds 11 amino acids, cysteine through phenylalanine. Left in the record is the CDR3 DNA by itself, 33 bases read in frame from the first base. All of the isolated RNA was reverse transcribed with the High Capacity cDNA Reverse Transcription Kit, so expressed TCRB transcripts were sequenced. Naive, central memory and regulatory T cell samples underwent deep immunoSEQ sequencing, averaging about 3.57 million total reads per sample. After sorted cells were lysed in RLT buffer, RNA was extracted with DNase-treated RNeasy Micro or Mini kits, with the choice depending on cell number. Each cell subset was processed on its own to prevent cross-contamination, while patient and healthy donor samples were processed together. The immunoSEQ multiplex PCR was used to amplify TCRB sequences from cDNA, generating 87-bp fragments that spanned the CDR3 region. Sequencing of the amplicons was done on the Illumina HiSeq platform. The paper's data handling went like this. Synthetic template baselines were used to correct PCR bias computationally, reads within Hamming distance 2 were collapsed, and singletons that could not be merged were discarded. Reads were aligned to IMGT to assign V, D and J genes, CDR3 length, and insertions or deletions at six rearrangement sites. Clonotype counts were normalized to sorted cell number within each subset before computing true diversity and Gini coefficients with the tcR R package. Repertoire sharing was quantified using the overlap coefficient calculated on TCRB nucleotide sequences. Out-of-frame TCRB sequences from naive cells were analyzed to stand in for the pre-selection repertoire. The source is immuneACCESS, and TCRdb retained only in-frame sequences with V and J called. Part of the clones is not carried over; for the studies checked, unresolved V genes explain less than half of this, and the remainder is unexplained. For V, J and clone size, that table is used; D and trimming come from the DNA. The sample table records approximately 730,000 clones; about an eighth of these occur just once. The ten largest clones represent 0.022% of the sample.

The specimen was naive CD4+ T cells from blood. The cell subset or site label, as the study defines it: true naive CD4+ T cells. This sequence originates from a man in his late teens or twenties with type 1 diabetes. Here the chain combines TRBV5-1 and TRBJ2-5; the D gene lacks a confident call. The DNA is as follows: TGCGCCAGCAGCGCGGCAGAGACCCAGTACTTC. It encodes CASSAAETQYF.